One sample yielded the 8 T cell receptor beta chains listed below, sequenced in a study of somatic mutations in cytotoxic T cells in rheumatoid arthritis. TCRdb keeps only in-frame clones here, not all; method: immunoSEQ multiplex PCR. The table has 23,000 or so clones, roughly 74% seen once. The sample taken for sequencing was CD8+ T cells sorted from blood. The receptors derive from a woman aged 18-35 years in good health.

This clone has only a few counts. The rearrangement links TRBV7-9 to TRBJ1-4; 10 positions agree with TRBD1. The CDR3 is made up of 15 amino acids. Per the germline V gene, CDR1 is SEHNR and CDR2 is FQNEAQ (reference sequence). Trimming took 5 bases from V and 8 from J; bases not matched to a gene: 8. As DNA, the CDR3 is TGTGCCAGCAGCAGACGGGACAGGGGCGTAGAAAAACTGTTTTTT. This encodes CASSRRDRGVEKLFF.

This clone showed up just a few times. The V call is TRBV7-9, the J call TRBJ2-7; D is perhaps TRBD2 (5 bases). The CDR3 contains 13 residues. The germline gives CDR1 SEHNR, CDR2 FQNEAQ (reference sequence). V was clipped by 5 bases and J by 0 bases, with 8 bases between them. The chain's CDR3 is CASSARDSYEQYF. As DNA, the CDR3 is TGTGCCAGCAGCGCTCGGGACTCCTACGAGCAGTACTTC.

The gene calls are TRBV15 and TRBJ2-1; tentatively, D is TRBD1 or TRBD2 (9 bases each). Germline CDR1 and CDR2: LNHNV and YYDKDF (reference sequence). The CDR3 is 20 residues long. V was trimmed by 3 bases and J by 11 bases, leaving 35 bases between them. CDR3 sequence (DNA): TGTGCCACCAGCAGTCCCGACAGGGGGATATTAGCGGGAGAGATTGATAAGCAGTTCTTC. Protein product: CATSSPDRGILAGEIDKQFF. The entire variable domain, with the rest obtained from reference TRBV15 and TRBJ2-1, is as follows: DAMVIQNPRYQVTQFGKPVTLSCSQTLNHNVMYWYQQKSSQAPKLLFHYYDKDFNNEADTPDNFQSRRPNTSFCFLDIRSPGLGDTAMYLCATSSPDRGILAGEIDKQFFGPGTRLTVL.

The V and J genes are TRBV28 and TRBJ1-4; D call uncertain. Trimming removed 7 bases at V and 2 bases at J, with 8 bases between. The germline CDR1 and CDR2 sequences are MDHEN and SYDVKM. The CDR3 extends over 13 amino acids. The CDR3: CASNSVTNEKLFF. Written as DNA, the CDR3 is TGTGCCAGCAACAGTGTCACTAATGAAAAACTGTTTTTT.

This sequence joins TRBV5-5 and TRBJ2-6; D remains ambiguous. Trimming pared 0 bases from V and 2 bases from J, leaving 9 bases between. Looked up from germline, CDR1 is SGHKS and CDR2 is YYEKEE (reference sequence). The CDR3 is made up of 16 amino acids. CDR3 protein: CASSLEGRAGANVLTF. The CDR3 DNA reads TGTGCCAGCAGCTTGGAAGGCAGAGCTGGGGCCAACGTCCTGACTTTC.

The chain carries TRBV28 and TRBJ2-7; no definite D call. Germline V gene data show CDR1 as MDHEN and CDR2 as SYDVKM. With 5 bases removed from V and 6 bases from J, the gap between germline ends came to 11 bases. This CDR3 region has 12 residues. The CDR3 spells CASSPQPLEQYF. CDR3 DNA sequence: TGTGCCAGCAGTCCGCAGCCCCTCGAGCAGTACTTC.

This clone appeared a few times. CDR3 sequence reads: CASSQDPGITYNEQFF. DNA of the CDR3: TGCGCCAGCAGCCAAGACCCAGGGATAACCTACAATGAGCAGTTCTTC. The chain combines TRBV4-1 with TRBJ2-1; D is perhaps TRBD1 (5 bases). The CDR3 has 16 amino acids. Trimming shortened V by 0 bases and J by 2 bases, and 11 bases separated the two germline ends. Per the germline V gene, CDR1 is MGHRA and CDR2 is YSYEKL.

V is TRBV6-5 and J is TRBJ2-7, with D uncertain. CDR1 is MNHEY, CDR2 SVGAGI, per germline. The CDR3 spans 13 residues. V lost 5 bases to trimming and J lost 6 bases, with 14 bases between them. The CDR3: CASSPGPLFEQYV. The CDR3, as DNA: TGTGCCAGCAGTCCGGGCCCCCTTTTCGAGCAGTACGTC.